This T cell receptor beta chain was identified in a study of regulatory and conventional T cells in RAG deficiency. Study context: Hypomorphic RAG mutations in CID or atypical SCID frequently accompany autoimmunity. Findings and caveats of the study: Control T-cell subsets had markedly higher Shannon entropy and lower Simpson indices than RAG-deficient patients.

The repertoire was sequenced with immunoSEQ multiplex PCR; TCRdb's copy has only in-frame clones and lacks some. The table lists roughly 10,000 clones, more than 90% of them singletons. Blood CD4+ CD25-low CD127-high conventional T cells supplied the genomic DNA template. On this clone: Its antigen is unknown.

The V gene end was trimmed by 4 bases and the J gene end by 6 bases; junction bases not matched to a gene: 1. Germline V lookup: CDR1 SGHTA, CDR2 FQGNSA. This CDR3 is built from 12 residues. The chain is built from TRBV7-2 and TRBJ2-7; 9 bases are shared with TRBD1. The sequence was collected from a human donor with RAG deficiency presenting as severe combined immunodeficiency. Sequencing was performed on CD4+ effector T cells sorted from blood. Here the CDR3 DNA reads TGTGCCAGCAGCTACAGGGGGCGCGAGCAGTACTTC. This gives the protein CASSYRGREQYF. Full variable domain (remainder filled in from reference TRBV7-2 and TRBJ2-7): GAGVSQSPSNKVTEKGKDVELRCDPISGHTALYWYRQSLGQGLEFLIYFQGNSAPDKSGLPSDRFSAERTGGSVSTLTIQRTQQEDSAVYLCASSYRGREQYFGPGTRLTVT.